The T cell receptor (beta chain) described here comes from a study of cytomegalovirus exposure and HLA in healthy donors (dated by TCRdb to the late 2010s). Study-wide context: An earlier analysis of 587 of the donors reported 276 Gb of sequence data and 95 million to 120 million unique TCR beta sequences obtained from about 179 million T cells. An early release that covered roughly 600 HLA-typed donors contained 300 to 350 gigabases of sequencing data and 75 million to 100 million unique TCR sequences. The genetic ancestry cluster associated with self-reported Caucasian donors included about four fifths of the roughly 400 genotyped donors. The study was designed to test whether signatures of past pathogen exposure could be identified by cataloging public T cell receptors. The T cell repertoires of under 750 subjects were profiled by immunosequencing and related to cytomegalovirus serostatus. Besides the first cohort of roughly 700 subjects, a separate validation cohort made up of 120 different subjects was used. To predict cytomegalovirus infection status, the study brought together high-throughput TCR immunosequencing, statistical association of individual TCRs with disease status, and machine learning. A later analysis re-analyzed previously published TCR beta repertoires from 650 to 800 donors and added high-resolution HLA genotyping to study TCR occurrence patterns. The later analysis used no new phenotypic data to find candidate immune exposures, relying instead on TCR beta sequences and their occurrence across donors. An earlier analysis of 450 to 750 of the donors used high-throughput TCR beta sequencing to judge whether each TCR beta V gene segment behaved as functional or pseudogenic. Donor age, sex, ethnicity and CMV serostatus were compiled together with the repertoire data. A later genetic analysis used genome-wide SNP genotypes for about 60% of the 666 donors, treating that subset as a discovery cohort. Every discovery cohort repertoire had been produced on one sequencing platform. HLA typing covered class I and class II loci at four-digit resolution. The number of donors typed differed by locus, with roughly 620-630 for A, B, C, DRB1 and DQB1, around 500 for DQA1, 600 to 610 for DPA1, and some 440 for DPB1. Because of strong linkage in the cohort, roughly five DR-DQ haplotypes were treated as single units for association and clustering. Among 350 to 400 genotyped donors of the cohort, an average of 235,054 unique TCR beta nucleotide sequences were sequenced per donor, around a sixth of them non-productive. General conclusions and limits of the study: A later genetic analysis associated a missense DCLRE1C variant with V-gene and J-gene trimming of TCR beta chains, and an independent cohort replicated the association. Because the 87-base-pair reads could not distinguish some IMGT-functional V segments, including TRBV6-2 and TRBV6-3, those segments were excluded. In an earlier analysis of approximately 590 of the donors, most TCR beta V segments were observed in productive rearrangements about 87% or about 30% of the time, broadly matching IMGT annotations. A later analysis found that HLA-associated TCR beta chains were more clonally expanded and had lower generation probabilities than equally common non-associated chains. In the study, 164 TCR beta chains were listed as associated with cytomegalovirus. The authors suggested that the approach could potentially be extended to other disease states and immunological phenotypes. In both the original and validation cohorts, the classifier was reported to diagnose cytomegalovirus status with high specificity and sensitivity. Roughly uniform sequencing depth across donors was assumed in presence/absence analyses, although this assumption may not hold. According to a later genetic analysis, donors in an Asian-associated ancestry cluster had fewer N-insertions in productive TCRs than the approximately 630-donor mean. Several of the top co-occurrence clusters appeared to be linked to parvovirus B19, influenza, CMV and Epstein-Barr virus, according to a later analysis. Correlated functional status among segregating V segments might be attributable to linkage disequilibrium, but an unknown experimental factor could not be ruled out. A further reported finding was that TCR beta sequences accurately predicted the HLA-A and HLA-B alleles for most subjects in the first cohort. A few of the identified cytomegalovirus-associated TCR beta chains were confirmed in vitro to be specific for cytomegalovirus antigens. In a later analysis, the rate of TCR association differed among HLA loci, with DRB1 alleles having the most associated TCRs and HLA-C alleles having the fewest. At a false discovery rate of 0.05, a later analysis linked some 17,000 TCR beta sequences to specific HLA alleles. For the cohort, immune exposure information was limited to CMV serostatus. Only TCR beta chains were sequenced in this cohort, and the absence of alpha or paired-chain data limited detectable features. HLA typing was unavailable for some donors at each locus, so association tests used only the typed subset. Because counts were too low, some 17 rarely observed V segments, including chromosome 9 orphons, were left out of the earlier analysis of several hundred of the donors. While some public TCRs were present in many individuals, most TCR sequences turned up only very rarely across donors. Assigning TCR associations to individual alleles was difficult when HLA alleles, especially DR and DQ, strongly co-occurred. According to a later analysis, most CMV-associated TCR beta chains appeared to be HLA-restricted, and the HLA associations seemed to be driven largely by CMV exposure. A cluster of highly shared sequence variants was judged likely to be a technical artifact of the sequencing pipeline.

In total, fewer than 750 healthy bone marrow donors made up the cohort. Cohort members were all nominally healthy when sampled, although unrecorded immune exposures were likely present. The donor was CMV seronegative and belonged to the group of over 300 seronegative cohort members. Every donor gave a peripheral blood sample, and the peripheral blood mononuclear cells from that sample were used for TCR beta sequencing. Genomic DNA was extracted from the blood cell samples with the Qiagen DNeasy Blood Extraction Kit. This clone was recorded a few times. No cognate antigen has been identified for it. One base away there is no much larger clone; base qualities are not given. Receptor libraries were prepared by the immunoSEQ multiplex PCR assay. For the multiplex PCR, a mixture combining 60 forward primers for TCR Vbeta segments and 13 reverse primers for TCR Jbeta segments was used. A multiplex PCR assay on genomic DNA amplified the CDR3 region of rearranged TCR beta genes. Amplified TCR beta libraries were sequenced as 87-base-pair reads on the Illumina HiSeq System. Per the source publication's procedure: A later analysis counted some 80 million unique TCR beta chains across the 700 or so repertoires, and roughly 11 million of these chains were shared by at least two donors. A nearest-neighbor algorithm error-corrected the raw reads and collapsed the reads into unique sequences, merging closely related sequences to remove PCR and sequencing errors. Alignment of CDR3 sequences to IMGT reference sequences was used to assign V, D and J gene segments. For a sequence to be retained, at least a six-nucleotide match to both a V gene segment and a J gene segment was required. A rearrangement counted as productive if the CDR3 had no stop codons and remained in frame with V and J, and every other rearrangement counted as non-productive. CDR3 was defined according to IMGT convention as the region running from the second conserved V-encoded cysteine to the conserved J-encoded phenylalanine. The earlier analysis of roughly 590 of the donors excluded any sequence lacking an unambiguous match to a single V gene segment. An earlier analysis of several hundred of the donors called V segments functional above 56.7% productive rearrangements and segregating when the between-donor standard deviation exceeded 5%. A statistical classification framework was built for diagnosing cytomegalovirus status from the catalog of TCR beta chain sequences. In a later analysis, TCR nucleotide sequences were compared against IMGT/GENE-DB human TR gene sequences so that V and J genes could be assigned. Using the TCRdist pipeline, a later analysis assigned CDR3 sequences along with most-parsimonious VDJ recombination scenarios. A later analysis defined each TCR beta chain by its CDR3 amino acid sequence plus V-gene family, and excluded reads lacking a unique V-gene family. As a way to deal with suspected cross-contamination and a sequencing artifact, a later analysis dropped more than 500 nucleotide sequences that were highly shared and had low generation probability. In a later analysis, a clonal expansion index for each public chain was calculated from normalized within-repertoire ranks of inferred template counts. In a later analysis, generation probabilities were computed using a VDJ recombination model fitted to out-of-frame rearrangements, and the results were checked against IGoR. Hypergeometric tests were used in a later analysis to score TCR-TCR, TCR-HLA and TCR-CMV co-occurrence, with a repertoire-size bias correction applied to the TCR pairs. False discovery rates were estimated in a later analysis by permuting HLA or CMV assignments 20 times. In a later analysis, co-occurring TCRs were grouped using DBSCAN, and TCRdist sequence similarity was added for clustering within HLA-allele-positive subsets. Repertoires with fewer than 30,000 or more than 120,000 public chains were left out of co-occurrence clustering, as were a handful of repertoires with anomalous nucleotide sharing. TCRdb took this table from immuneACCESS and kept in-frame rearrangements with V and J called. Such tables lack part of the clones; where checked against another copy, unresolved V genes explain under half of the gap, and the rest is unexplained. The V and J calls and the clone size are those of that table, but D and trimming were determined from the DNA. In this sample the table shows some 110,000 clones, roughly four fifths of which occur a single time. 1% to 1.5% of the sample lies in the top ten.

Taken from cysteine to phenylalanine, the CDR3 has 14 residues. This entry keeps only the CDR3 DNA: 42 bases, framed from base 1. V is cut by 3 bases and J by 0 bases, and the space between the germline ends is 10 bases. For CDR1 and CDR2, the germline V gene lists SGHDT and YYEEEE. The sequence links TRBV5-6 to TRBJ2-7; a tentative D call is TRBD1 (5 bases match). This clonotype was sampled from a man aged 35 to 55 in good health and CMV-seronegative. The sequencing input was PBMCs. The nucleotide sequence reads as follows: TGTGCCAGCAGCTCGCTCGACAGCTCCTACGAGCAGTACTTC. Translated, it gives CASSSLDSSYEQYF.